These 28 T cell receptor beta chains originate from one sample sequenced in a study of identical twins. TCRdb recomputed calls from the 5' RACE reads with MiXCR, one row per CDR3 protein. The repertoire has 600,000 to 700,000 distinct CDR3 sequences, approximately 21% of them found once; the top ten carry about 4.5%. The same data also contributed to another study, on T cells expressing NK-cell markers.

The source material was PBMCs. These receptors were collected from a woman aged 18-30 years in good health.

This clonotype has just a few counts. The CDR3 protein is CAISPTGDEQYF. The CDR3 DNA is TGTGCCATCAGTCCAACAGGGGACGAGCAGTACTTC. The chain combines TRBV10-3 with TRBJ2-7; 7 nucleotides align to TRBD1. The CDR3 runs to 12 residues. The V gene end was trimmed by 5 bases and the J gene end by 5 bases; junction bases not matched to a gene: 3. Germline CDR1 and CDR2: ENHRY and SYGVKD.

The V call is TRBV6-1, the J call TRBJ1-1, with D tentatively TRBD1 (6 bases). Trimming took off 7 bases at V and 0 bases at J, with 12 bases between the two ends. Germline V lookup: CDR1 MNHNS, CDR2 SASEGT. This CDR3 has 14 amino acids. The CDR3 DNA reads as TGTGCCAGCACTACAGGGTCCATGAACACTGAAGCTTTCTTT. It specifies CASTTGSMNTEAFF.

The rearrangement uses TRBV6-2 or TRBV6-3 and TRBJ1-5; D uncertain. This CDR3 region has 16 residues. Germline-derived CDR1 and CDR2 are MNHEY and SVGEGT. Trimming pared 5 bases from V and 6 bases from J, leaving 20 bases between. The CDR3 region is CASSSRLEGLRQPQHF. CDR3 nucleotide sequence: TGTGCCAGCAGTAGCCGATTAGAAGGGCTCCGTCAGCCCCAGCATTTT.

This clonotype was observed a handful of times. The rearrangement links TRBV30 to TRBJ2-1; D assignment may be TRBD1 or TRBD2 (5 bases each). CDR1 and CDR2 from the germline V gene are GTSNPN and SVGIG (reference sequence). The CDR3 is made up of 15 amino acids. In DNA, the CDR3 is TGTGCTTGGGATCGAGGGTTGGGGGATAACAATGAGCAGTTCTTC. This gives the protein CAWDRGLGDNNEQFF. The entire variable domain, with the rest obtained from reference TRBV30 and TRBJ2-1, is as follows: SQTIHQWPATLVQPVGSPLSLECTVEGTSNPNLYWYRQAAGRGLQLLFYSVGIGQISSEVPQNLSASRPQDRQFILSSKKLLLSDSGFYLCAWDRGLGDNNEQFFGPGTRLTVL.

This sequence joins TRBV20-1 and TRBJ1-1, with TRBD1 as a possible D gene (5 bases). The CDR3 sequence is 11 residues long. Germline CDR1 is DFQATT and CDR2 is SNEGSKA (reference sequence). The V and J ends lost 3 bases and 4 bases respectively, with 6 bases between them. Here the CDR3 reads CSASQGTEAFF. The CDR3 DNA follows: TGCAGTGCTAGCCAGGGCACTGAAGCTTTCTTT.

The chain is built from TRBV7-8 and TRBJ2-3; 8 bases align to TRBD2. The CDR3 totals 12 residues. V dropped 5 bases and J dropped 9; count of bases not matched to a gene: 4. Per germline, CDR1 SGHVS and CDR2 FQNEAQ. CDR3 sequence: CASSISSGTQYF. CDR3 DNA sequence: TGTGCCAGCAGCATCTCTAGCGGGACGCAGTATTTT.

This clonotype has more than one count but fewer than ten. The chain employs TRBV20-1 and TRBJ1-2, with D possibly matching TRBD1 (6 bases). The V gene lost 5 bases and the J gene lost 7 bases, with 20 bases spanning the gap. CDR3 length: 14 residues. The germline CDR1 and CDR2 sequences are DFQATT and SNEGSKA (reference sequence). DNA for the CDR3: TGCAGTGCTCCCGGGACACCCTCAACGTCTGGCTACACCTTC. As protein: CSAPGTPSTSGYTF.

The rearrangement joins TRBV20-1 to TRBJ2-3; D is uncertain. The length of the CDR3 is 12 residues. The V end was cut by 6 bases, the J end by 5 bases, with 12 bases between. CDR1 DFQATT and CDR2 SNEGSKA come from the germline V gene (reference sequence). CDR3 protein: CSAGQRVDTQYF. The CDR3 bases are TGCAGTGCGGGCCAACGAGTAGATACGCAGTATTTT.

This clonotype was seen more than once but under ten times. A junction end diverges from the germline sequence, so it may reflect a read error. This rearrangement joins TRBV7-7 to TRBJ2-7; D tentatively fits TRBD1 or TRBD2 (6 bases each). The CDR3 consists of 14 residues. The germline CDR1 and CDR2 sequences are SSHAT and FNYEAQ (reference sequence). The CDR3 DNA sequence: TGTGCTAGCAGCCCATGGGGGGCGCGGGGCGAGCAGTACTTC. It yields the protein CASSPWGARGEQYF.

This clonotype was detected many times. The V gene is TRBV24-1, the J gene TRBJ2-2; no reliable D call. Germline assignment: CDR1 KGHDR and CDR2 SFDVKD. Trimming left V 6 bases short and J 5 bases short, with 12 bases between. This CDR3 has 14 amino acids. The CDR3 DNA reads as TGTGCCACCAGTCCTCGGCAGGCAACCGGGGAGCTGTTTTTT. Its translation is CATSPRQATGELFF.

The CDR3 spells CASSPGTSAPDTQYF. Written as DNA, the CDR3 is TGTGCCAGCAGCCCCGGGACTTCGGCACCAGATACGCAGTATTTT. V gene TRBV7-9 combines with J gene TRBJ2-3; weak D call: TRBD2 (6 bases). Germline CDR1 reads SEHNR; CDR2 reads FQNEAQ (reference sequence). The CDR3 has 15 residues. Trimming took 5 bases from V and 4 from J, leaving 16 bases between them.

This clonotype was observed many times. The chain has TRBV4-3 and TRBJ2-5; perhaps TRBD1 as D (6 bases). Trimming took 1 base from V and 7 from J, leaving 13 bases between them. CDR3 length: 14 residues. Per the germline V gene, CDR1 is LGHNA and CDR2 is YSLEER. For the CDR3, the DNA is TGCGCCAGCAGCCAAGTTGAGGGGGAAGGGACCCAGTACTTC. Translating it yields CASSQVEGEGTQYF.

The gene calls are TRBV20-1 and TRBJ2-1; TRBD1 matches at 12 bases. The CDR3 extends over 13 amino acids. The V gene's germline CDR1 is DFQATT and CDR2 SNEGSKA (reference sequence). The CDR3 nucleotides are TGCAGCACCGGGACAGGGGGCTTGTATGAGCAGTTCTTC. The encoded protein is CSTGTGGLYEQFF.

A few counts support this clonotype. This chain joins TRBV11-2 and TRBJ2-1, with TRBD2 matching 10 bases. V trimming: 5 bases; J trimming: 4 bases; junction bases outside the gene matches: 8. The CDR3 runs to 16 residues. In germline, CDR1 is SGHAT, CDR2 FQNNGV. CDR3 sequence: CASSATKREGYNEQFF. CDR3 nucleotides: TGTGCCAGCAGCGCGACAAAGCGGGAGGGTTACAATGAGCAGTTCTTC.

The chain carries TRBV25-1 and TRBJ2-7, with D perhaps assigned TRBD1 or TRBD2 (5 bases each). The CDR3 has 16 amino acids. V gave up 2 bases and J gave up 5 bases, with 19 bases separating them. Germline CDR1 MGHDK, CDR2 SYGVNS. CDR3 in amino acids: CASSEDRDHAPDEQYF. The CDR3 DNA reads TGTGCCAGCAGTGAAGACCGGGACCATGCCCCGGACGAGCAGTACTTC.

This clonotype was counted only a few times. The chain couples TRBV12-3 or TRBV12-4 to TRBJ2-5, with D possibly matching TRBD1 (5 bases). The CDR3 spans 13 residues. V gave up 6 bases and J gave up 2 bases, with 10 bases separating them. CDR3 region: CASRGLGQETQYF. The CDR3 DNA reads as TGTGCCAGCAGGGGGCTGGGGCAAGAGACCCAGTACTTC.

A note on this clonotype: Compared with germline, one end of the junction differs, possibly owing to a read error. This chain uses TRBV7-2 with TRBJ2-3, with D uncertain. The CDR3 runs 12 residues. Germline CDR1 and CDR2: SGHTA and FQGNSA. CDR3 coding DNA: TGTGCCAGCACCTTATTGTCAGATACGCAGTATTTT. This encodes CASTLLSDTQYF.

Only a few counts were recorded for this clonotype. The CDR3 protein is CASSFGTSGRAFHSEQFF. The CDR3 nucleotides read TGCGCCAGCAGCTTCGGTACTAGCGGGAGGGCCTTTCACAGTGAGCAGTTCTTC. The chain is built from TRBV5-1 and TRBJ2-1; 13 bases agree with TRBD2. This CDR3 comprises 18 residues. The J segment lost 9 bases and the V segment lost 2 bases, leaving 14 bases of the junction unmatched. Germline CDR1 and CDR2: SGHRS and YFSETQ.

The chain carries TRBV9 and TRBJ1-2, with unresolved D. The CDR3 covers 17 residues. Trimming took 4 bases from V and 3 from J, leaving 22 bases between them. In germline, CDR1 is SGDLS, CDR2 YYNGEE. In DNA, the CDR3 is TGTGCCAGCAGCCCAACTTCCGGACGAATTATCGACTATGGCTACACCTTC. Its protein product is CASSPTSGRIIDYGYTF.

This clonotype was observed a handful of times. The genes are TRBV20-1 and TRBJ2-3, with TRBD2 matching over 10 bases. Germline V gives CDR1 DFQATT, CDR2 SNEGSKA (reference sequence). The CDR3 sequence is 15 residues long. Trimming cost V 6 bases and J 3 bases; bases outside gene matches: 9. CDR3: CSAVSPTSGTDTQYF. The CDR3 DNA reads TGCAGTGCCGTATCCCCGACTAGCGGGACAGATACGCAGTATTTT.

This clonotype was seen more than once but under ten times. This rearrangement joins TRBV20-1 to TRBJ2-7; no definite D call. Germline loops: CDR1 DFQATT, CDR2 SNEGSKA (reference sequence). The ends were cut back, 6 bases at V and 6 bases at J, with 21 bases in the middle. This CDR3 is 14 amino acids long. This chain's CDR3 is CSANAADRLSEQYF. The CDR3 DNA sequence: TGCAGTGCCAACGCTGCTGACCGACTCAGCGAGCAGTACTTC.

The chain carries TRBV18 and TRBJ2-1; D is ambiguous. The V end lost 1 base, the J end lost 4 bases, and 8 bases lay between the germline ends. Germline CDR1 reads KGHSH; CDR2 reads LQKENI. This CDR3 has 14 amino acids. The CDR3, as DNA: TGTGCCAGCTCACCACAAAACGGGTACAATGAGCAGTTCTTC. This codes for CASSPQNGYNEQFF.

The chain employs TRBV12-3 or TRBV12-4 and TRBJ2-1; D not resolved. V was trimmed by 5 bases and J by 10 bases, leaving 9 bases between them. There are 11 residues in the CDR3. CDR3 protein: CASSGPGEQFF. The CDR3 DNA sequence: TGTGCCAGCAGTGGCCCCGGGGAGCAGTTCTTC.

The J gene is TRBJ2-7, the V gene TRBV20-1, with a weak D call TRBD1 (6 bases). The germline V and J ends were trimmed by 1 base and 5 bases, with 18 bases remaining between them. In germline, CDR1 is DFQATT, CDR2 SNEGSKA (reference sequence). The CDR3 totals 15 residues. The CDR3 is CSARAVYSTGDEQYF. CDR3 nucleotide sequence: TGCAGTGCTAGAGCCGTCTACTCGACAGGAGACGAGCAGTACTTC.

The V gene is TRBV20-1, the J gene TRBJ2-3; 11 bases fit TRBD2. V lost 4 bases to trimming and J lost 2 bases; unmatched junction nucleotides: 5. Per the germline V gene, CDR1 is DFQATT and CDR2 is SNEGSKA (reference sequence). This CDR3 has 15 amino acids. The CDR3 DNA reads as TGCAGTGCTAAGACACTAGCGGGGGTCACAGATACGCAGTATTTT. Amino acids: CSAKTLAGVTDTQYF.

About this clonotype: The CDR3 does not close with the conserved phenylalanine or tryptophan, likely indicating a read error. The chain couples TRBV7-2 to TRBJ2-7; no reliable D call. This CDR3 has 12 amino acids. CDR1 and CDR2 (germline): SGHTA, FQGNSA. The V and J ends lost 2 bases and 4 bases respectively, with 6 bases between them. The CDR3 nucleotides read TGTGCCAGCAGCTTACAAGTTTACGAGCAGTACCTC. As protein: CASSLQVYEQYL.

This clonotype occurred a few times. CDR3 in amino acids: CASRSTGSTDTQYF. In DNA, the CDR3 is TGCGCCAGCAGGTCGACGGGATCGACAGATACGCAGTATTTT. The chain links TRBV5-1 to TRBJ2-3; D might be TRBD2 (5 bases). The CDR3 contains 14 residues. CDR1 is SGHRS and CDR2 is YFSETQ in the germline V gene. V dropped 5 bases and J dropped 3 bases, with 13 bases sitting between them.

The chain combines TRBV7-2 with TRBJ2-3; possibly TRBD1 for D (6 bases). There are 13 residues in the CDR3. Germline assignment: CDR1 SGHTA and CDR2 FQGNSA. V was shortened by 5 bases and J by 5 bases, with 11 bases between the two germline ends. This CDR3 is CASSPQGLDTQYF. CDR3 DNA: TGTGCCAGCAGCCCCCAGGGGTTAGATACGCAGTATTTT.